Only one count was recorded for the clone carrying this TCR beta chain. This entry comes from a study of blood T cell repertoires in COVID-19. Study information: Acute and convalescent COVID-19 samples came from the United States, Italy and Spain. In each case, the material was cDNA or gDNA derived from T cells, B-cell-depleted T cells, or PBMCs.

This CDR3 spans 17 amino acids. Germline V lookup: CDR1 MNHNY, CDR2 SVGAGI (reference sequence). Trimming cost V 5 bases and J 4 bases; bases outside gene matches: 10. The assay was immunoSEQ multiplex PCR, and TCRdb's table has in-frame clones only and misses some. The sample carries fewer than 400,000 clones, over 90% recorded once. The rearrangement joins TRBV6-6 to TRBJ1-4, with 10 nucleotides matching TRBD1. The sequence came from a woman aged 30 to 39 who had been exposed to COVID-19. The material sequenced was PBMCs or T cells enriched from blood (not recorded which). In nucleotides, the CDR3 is TGTGCCAGCAGTCCCGGGACAGGGGTCTCGGGTAATGAAAAACTGTTTTTT. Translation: CASSPGTGVSGNEKLFF.